This TCR beta chain was sequenced for a study of control samples from healthy donors and cancer patients (dated by TCRdb to 2019 to 2021). The cysteine opens and the phenylalanine closes a CDR3 of 20 amino acids. CDR3 DNA is the only sequence kept; it has 60 bases, read in frame from the first base. The germline V gene gives CDR1 as MGHRA and CDR2 as YSYEKL. V loses 5 bases at its end and J loses 6 bases; junction bases beyond the gene matches: 21. This clone occurred once. This clone's antigen is unknown. Base qualities are not at hand, and no much larger clone is one base apart. Library preparation used the immunoSEQ multiplex PCR assay. The clones in this table, taken by TCRdb from immuneACCESS, are in-frame only. Not every clone is retained; where verified, under half of the shortfall comes from an unresolved V gene, and the cause of the rest is unknown. The sample records fewer than 100,000 clones, around 80% of which are singletons. 2% to 2.5% of the sample is held by the ten biggest clonotypes.

Specimen: blood. The rearranged segments are TRBV4-1 and TRBJ2-2, with 10 central nucleotides matching TRBD2. The TCR originated in a man in his 60s in good health. The bases are TGCGCCAGCAGCAATGTCCCAGGGAGGGGGGCTAGCGGGAGTTCCGGGGAGCTGTTTTTT. Its amino acids are CASSNVPGRGASGSSGELFF.